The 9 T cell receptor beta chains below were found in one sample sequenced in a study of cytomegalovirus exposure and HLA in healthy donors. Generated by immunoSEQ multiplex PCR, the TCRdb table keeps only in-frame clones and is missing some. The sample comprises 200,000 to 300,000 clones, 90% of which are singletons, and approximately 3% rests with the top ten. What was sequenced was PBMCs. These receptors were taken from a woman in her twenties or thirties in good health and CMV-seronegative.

Here the CDR3 DNA reads TGTGCCAGCAGTTCGCAGACGACAGGGGTTAGGACAGATACGCAGTATTTT. Amino acids: CASSSQTTGVRTDTQYF. This chain links TRBV2 with TRBJ2-3; 8 bases fit TRBD1. The CDR3 spans 17 residues. Trimming at V came to 5 bases and at J to 3 bases, leaving 13 bases not matched to a gene. Germline assignment: CDR1 SNHLY and CDR2 FYNNEI.

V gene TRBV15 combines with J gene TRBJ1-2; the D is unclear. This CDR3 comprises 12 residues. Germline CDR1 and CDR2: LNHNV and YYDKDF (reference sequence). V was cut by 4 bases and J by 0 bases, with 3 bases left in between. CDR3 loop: CATSNTNYGYTF. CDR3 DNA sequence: TGTGCCACCAGCAATACTAACTATGGCTACACCTTC. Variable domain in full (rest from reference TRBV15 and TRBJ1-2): DAMVIQNPRYQVTQFGKPVTLSCSQTLNHNVMYWYQQKSSQAPKLLFHYYDKDFNNEADTPDNFQSRRPNTSFCFLDIRSPGLGDTAMYLCATSNTNYGYTFGSGTRLTVV.

CDR3 bases: TGTGCCAGTAGGCCGGGAGCAGGGATGAACACTGAAGCTTTCTTT. It is translated as CASRPGAGMNTEAFF. V and J are TRBV19 and TRBJ1-1, with D perhaps matching TRBD1 (5 bases). This CDR3 comprises 15 residues. Germline V gene sequence: CDR1 LNHDA, CDR2 SQIVND (reference sequence). V lost 6 bases and J 0 bases, leaving 14 bases between the germline ends. The full variable domain, completed using reference TRBV19 and TRBJ1-1, is DGGITQSPKYLFRKEGQNVTLSCEQNLNHDAMYWYRQDPGQGLRLIYYSQIVNDFQKGDIAEGYSVSREKKESFPLTVTSAQKNPTAFYLCASRPGAGMNTEAFFGQGTRLTVV.

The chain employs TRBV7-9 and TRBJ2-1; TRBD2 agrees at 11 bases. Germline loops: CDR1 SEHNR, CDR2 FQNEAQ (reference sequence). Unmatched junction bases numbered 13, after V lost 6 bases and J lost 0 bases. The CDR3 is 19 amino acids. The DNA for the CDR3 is TGTGCCAGCAGTTCGACGGGACTAGCGGAGTGGAGCTCCTACAATGAGCAGTTCTTC. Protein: CASSSTGLAEWSSYNEQFF.

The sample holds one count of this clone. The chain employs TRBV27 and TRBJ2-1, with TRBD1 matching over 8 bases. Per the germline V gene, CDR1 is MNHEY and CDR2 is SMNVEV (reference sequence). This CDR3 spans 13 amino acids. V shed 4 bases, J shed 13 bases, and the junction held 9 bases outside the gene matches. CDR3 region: CASSSNRDRGQFF. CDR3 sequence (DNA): TGTGCCAGCAGTTCCAACCGAGACAGGGGACAGTTCTTC.

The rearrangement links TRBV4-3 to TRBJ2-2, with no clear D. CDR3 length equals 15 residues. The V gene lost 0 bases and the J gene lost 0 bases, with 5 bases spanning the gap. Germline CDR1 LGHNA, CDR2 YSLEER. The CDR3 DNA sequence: TGCGCCAGCAGCCAAGACACCCCGAACACCGGGGAGCTGTTTTTT. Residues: CASSQDTPNTGELFF.

CDR3 residues: CASSLTATTNEKLFF. The CDR3 DNA sequence: TGCGCCAGCAGCTTGACAGCTACAACTAATGAAAAACTGTTTTTT. The J gene is TRBJ1-4, the V gene TRBV5-1; D uncertain. This CDR3 has 15 residues. V was cut by 1 base and J by 0 bases, with 7 bases left in between. Germline V gene lookup returns CDR1 SGHRS and CDR2 YFSETQ. The full variable domain, with the rest looked up from reference TRBV5-1 and TRBJ1-4, is KAGVTQTPRYLIKTRGQQVTLSCSPISGHRSVSWYQQTPGQGLQFLFEYFSETQRNKGNFPGRFSGRQFSNSRSEMNVSTLELGDSALYLCASSLTATTNEKLFFGSGTQLSVL.

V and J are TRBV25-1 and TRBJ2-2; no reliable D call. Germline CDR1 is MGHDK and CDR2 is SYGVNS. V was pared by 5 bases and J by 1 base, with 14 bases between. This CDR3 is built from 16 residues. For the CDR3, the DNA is TGTGCCAGCAGTTCTCCGTCTAGAGAGAACACCGGGGAGCTGTTTTTT. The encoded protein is CASSSPSRENTGELFF.

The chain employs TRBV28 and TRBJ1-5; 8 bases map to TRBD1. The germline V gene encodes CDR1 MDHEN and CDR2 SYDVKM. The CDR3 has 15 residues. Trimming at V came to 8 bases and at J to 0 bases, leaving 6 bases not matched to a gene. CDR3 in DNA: TGTGCCAGCCGTACAGGGGGGCATAGCAATCAGCCCCAGCATTTT. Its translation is CASRTGGHSNQPQHF.